The source of this T cell receptor beta chain is a study of regulatory T cells in long-lasting Graves disease. With iRepertoire HTBI primers and Arm-PCR of CDR3 regions, TCR beta libraries were built. TCRdb ran MiXCR on the multiplex PCR reads and lists one entry per CDR3 protein. The table lists some 440,000 distinct CDR3 sequences, 20% to 25% of them singletons. Specified time point: persistent/refractory GD, antithyroid drugs over 5 years with positive TRAb. PBMC RNA served as the TCR library source. V was pared by 1 base and J by 4 bases, with 6 bases of the junction left unmatched. CDR1 and CDR2 from the germline V gene are SGHTA and FQGNSA. This CDR3 region has 16 residues.

This sequence joins TRBV7-2 and TRBJ2-2; 7 bases are shared with TRBD1. The material sequenced was peripheral blood mononuclear cells (PBMCs), taken when the disease was refractory, from a patient treated with antithyroid drugs. This sequence originates from a female donor with Graves disease. As DNA, the CDR3 is TGTGCCAGCAGCTTAGAACAGGGGCGATTCACCGGGGAGCTGTTTTTT. Translation: CASSLEQGRFTGELFF.